This T cell receptor (beta chain) emerged from a study of blood T cell repertoires in COVID-19. Study at large: COVID-19 samples, acute and convalescent, were from the United States, Italy and Spain. Sources were T cells, B-cell-depleted T cells, or PBMCs; the material itself was cDNA or gDNA.

In the original analysis: Amplification from reference gene primers served as the basis for estimated nucleated cell counts. The table came from immunoSEQ multiplex PCR; TCRdb's copy has only in-frame clones and leaves some out. V and J calls and clone size come straight from that table; D and trimming were deduced from the DNA. The sample carries around 92,000 clones, 86% recorded once. Trimming left V 4 bases short and J 5 bases short, with 8 bases between. The CDR3 is made up of 12 amino acids. Germline V lookup: CDR1 LNHDA, CDR2 SQIVND (reference sequence). This clone showed up just once. This sequence originates from a woman between 55 and 75 years old in a cohort sampled during active or convalescent COVID-19. The rearrangement uses TRBV19 and TRBJ1-2; no firm D call. Sample: peripheral blood. The CDR3 DNA reads as TGTGCCAGTAGTAGGAGCCAATATGGCTACACCTTC. Its translation: CASSRSQYGYTF.